This TCR beta chain was captured in a study of cytomegalovirus exposure and HLA in healthy donors (dated by TCRdb to 2016 to 2017). With respect to the entire study: In an earlier analysis of under 600 of the donors, 250 to 300 Gb of sequence data and some 120 million unique TCR beta sequences from 150 million to 200 million T cells were reported. Of the roughly 410 genotyped donors, 70% to 90% were placed in the genetic ancestry cluster associated with self-reported Caucasian donors. Around 320 gigabases of sequencing data and tens of millions of unique TCR sequences were included in an early release covering about 700 HLA-typed donors. Donor age, sex, ethnicity and CMV serostatus were compiled together with the repertoire data. On average, roughly 250,000 unique TCR beta nucleotide sequences were sequenced per donor among 398 genotyped donors of the cohort, with 15% to 20% of those sequences being non-productive. Besides the first cohort of 666 subjects, a separate validation cohort made up of about 120 different subjects was used. Typing coverage differed by locus: A, B, C, DRB1 and DQB1 were typed in roughly 620-640 donors, DQA1 in roughly 500, DPA1 in approximately 610, and DPB1 in 450 to 480. To predict cytomegalovirus infection status, the study brought together high-throughput TCR immunosequencing, statistical association of individual TCRs with disease status, and machine learning. The study was designed to test whether signatures of past pathogen exposure could be identified by cataloging public T cell receptors. Using immunosequencing, the study profiled T cell repertoires from about 650 subjects and related those repertoires to cytomegalovirus serostatus. Rather than using new phenotypic data, the later analysis identified candidate immune exposures from TCR beta sequences and from how often those sequences occurred across donors. HLA typing included class I and class II loci at four-digit resolution. A later analysis re-analyzed previously published TCR beta repertoires from 500 to 700 donors and added high-resolution HLA genotyping to study TCR occurrence patterns. Four to six DR-DQ haplotypes were handled as single units for association and clustering, since linkage in the cohort was strong. An earlier analysis of 450 to 750 of the donors used high-throughput TCR beta sequencing to judge whether each TCR beta V gene segment behaved as functional or pseudogenic. A later genetic analysis used genome-wide SNP genotypes for about 65% of the 666 donors, treating that subset as a discovery cohort. Every discovery cohort repertoire had been produced on one sequencing platform.

What the study reported, not specific to this receptor: HLA typing was unavailable for some donors at each locus, so association tests used only the typed subset. A cluster of highly shared sequence variants was judged likely to be a technical artifact of the sequencing pipeline. The classifier was reported to diagnose cytomegalovirus status with high specificity and sensitivity in both the original and validation cohorts. A further reported finding was that TCR beta sequences accurately predicted the HLA-A and HLA-B alleles for most subjects in the first cohort. Correlated functional status among segregating V segments might reflect linkage disequilibrium, but an unknown experimental factor could not be ruled out. Broadly in line with IMGT annotations, most TCR beta V segments showed up in productive rearrangements about 90% or about 30% of the time in an earlier analysis of several hundred of the donors. Specific HLA alleles were associated with more than 15,000 TCR beta sequences at a false discovery rate of 0.05 in a later analysis. In a later analysis, HLA-associated TCR beta chains showed more clonal expansion and lower generation probabilities than non-associated chains that were equally common. Because counts were too low, under 20 rarely observed V segments, including chromosome 9 orphons, were left out of the earlier analysis of roughly 600 of the donors. Only TCR beta chains were sequenced in this cohort, and the absence of alpha or paired-chain data limited detectable features. Some IMGT-functional V segments, including TRBV6-2 and TRBV6-3, could not be told apart with the 87-base-pair reads, so those segments were excluded. A later genetic analysis associated a missense DCLRE1C variant with V-gene and J-gene trimming of TCR beta chains, and an independent cohort replicated the association. A later genetic analysis reported fewer N-insertions in productive TCRs among donors in an Asian-associated ancestry cluster than the roughly 670-donor mean. Across donors, most TCR sequences were observed very rarely, whereas some public TCRs were present in many individuals. The study listed 150 to 200 TCR beta chains as associated with cytomegalovirus. Immune exposure information for the cohort was limited to CMV serostatus. The presence/absence analyses assumed that sequencing depth was roughly uniform across donors, and that assumption may not be true. Several of the top co-occurrence clusters appeared to be linked to parvovirus B19, influenza, CMV and Epstein-Barr virus, according to a later analysis. In a later analysis, most CMV-associated TCR beta chains were found to appear HLA-restricted, with HLA associations seemingly driven largely by CMV exposure. A few of the identified cytomegalovirus-associated TCR beta chains were confirmed in vitro to be specific for cytomegalovirus antigens. A later analysis found that TCR association rates varied across HLA loci, with DRB1 alleles showing the most associated TCRs and HLA-C alleles the fewest. When HLA alleles, especially DR and DQ, strongly co-occurred, attributing TCR associations to individual alleles was difficult. According to the authors, the approach could potentially be generalized to other disease states and immunological phenotypes.

There are 16 amino acids in the CDR3, from cysteine to phenylalanine inclusive. The sequence is cut down to CDR3 DNA, 48 bases in frame from base 1. The germline V and J ends show losses of 5 bases and 3 bases respectively, and no gene match explains 13 bases of the junction. The germline V gene yields SGHAT for CDR1 and FQNNGV for CDR2. In the case of this clone: Its antigen has not been determined. No much larger clone is present one base from it, and per-base qualities are unavailable.

The cohort consisted of hundreds of healthy bone marrow donors. Cohort members were all nominally healthy when sampled, although unrecorded immune exposures were likely present. The donor was CMV seropositive and was included in the group of 250 to 300 seropositive cohort members. A peripheral blood sample was collected from each donor, and TCR beta sequencing was performed on peripheral blood mononuclear cells. Genomic DNA was extracted from the blood cell samples with the Qiagen DNeasy Blood Extraction Kit. Library generation was performed with the immunoSEQ multiplex PCR assay. For the multiplex PCR, a mixture combining 60 forward primers for TCR Vbeta segments and 13 reverse primers for TCR Jbeta segments was used. The CDR3 region of rearranged TCR beta genes was amplified from genomic DNA by a multiplex PCR assay. The amplified TCR beta libraries were sequenced on the Illumina HiSeq System as 87-base-pair reads. As for the original processing: A later analysis tallied around 82 million unique TCR beta chains across the 650 to 750 repertoires, and around 9.9 million of those chains were shared by two or more donors. A nearest-neighbor algorithm error-corrected the raw reads and collapsed the reads into unique sequences, merging closely related sequences to remove PCR and sequencing errors. To assign V, D and J gene segments, CDR3 sequences were aligned to IMGT reference sequences. For a sequence to be retained, a match of at least six nucleotides was required to both a V gene segment and a J gene segment. A rearrangement was called productive if the CDR3 had no stop codons and remained in frame with V and J, and every other rearrangement was called non-productive. CDR3 was defined by IMGT convention, running from the second conserved V-encoded cysteine to the conserved J-encoded phenylalanine. The earlier analysis of some 540 of the donors excluded any sequence lacking an unambiguous match to a single V gene segment. In an earlier analysis of 450 to 750 of the donors, a V segment was called functional when productive rearrangements were above 56.7%, and segregating when the standard deviation between donors exceeded 5%. A statistical classification framework was built to diagnose cytomegalovirus status from the catalog of TCR beta chain sequences. In a later analysis, V and J genes were assigned by comparing TCR nucleotide sequences against IMGT/GENE-DB human TR gene sequences. Using the TCRdist pipeline, a later analysis assigned CDR3 sequences along with most-parsimonious VDJ recombination scenarios. In a later analysis, every TCR beta chain was defined by the combination of its CDR3 amino acid sequence and its V-gene family, and reads without a unique V-gene family were dropped. As a way to deal with suspected cross-contamination and a sequencing artifact, a later analysis dropped 450 to 600 nucleotide sequences that were highly shared and had low generation probability. In a later analysis, a clonal expansion index for each public chain was calculated from normalized within-repertoire ranks of inferred template counts. In a later analysis, generation probabilities were computed with a VDJ recombination model fitted to out-of-frame rearrangements, and the resulting probabilities were checked against IGoR. Hypergeometric tests were used in a later analysis to score TCR-TCR, TCR-HLA and TCR-CMV co-occurrence, with a repertoire-size bias correction applied to the TCR pairs. In a later analysis, false discovery rates were estimated by permuting HLA or CMV assignments 20 times. In a later analysis, co-occurring TCRs were grouped with DBSCAN, and TCRdist sequence similarity was added when clustering was performed within HLA-allele-positive subsets. Repertoires with fewer than 30,000 or more than 120,000 public chains, plus five repertoires with anomalous nucleotide sharing, were excluded from co-occurrence clustering. Here the immuneACCESS table is served through TCRdb, limited to in-frame sequences with V and J called. Missing clones are a known gap in these copies; in checked studies unresolved V genes cover under half, and the rest lacks a known reason. That table furnishes V, J and clone size, whereas the DNA furnished D and trimming. The sample table contains approximately 150,000 clones; only one count was recorded for roughly 82% of them. The ten largest clones take up approximately 5.7% of the sample.

The source material was PBMCs. The chain is made from TRBV11-2 and TRBJ2-7; 7 of the junction bases match TRBD1. This receptor was taken from a man in his thirties or forties in good health and CMV-seropositive. The CDR3 protein is CASSPLSGTAIYEQYF. The nucleotide sequence reads TGTGCCAGCAGCCCTCTTTCCGGGACAGCAATCTACGAGCAGTACTTC.